This T cell receptor (beta chain) is drawn from a study of PD-1 blockade in classical Hodgkin lymphoma. Study-level background: Patients in the cohort were put on intravenous nivolumab, 3 mg/kg every 2 weeks.

Produced via immunoSEQ multiplex PCR; TCRdb's table is partial and in-frame only. The table records tens of thousands of clones, 90% to 95% of them present only once. Regarding time point: cycle 4 day 1 (C4D1), after more than 5 weeks of nivolumab. Relapse was seen in all patients after autologous stem cell transplantation, and brentuximab vedotin exposure was variable. Isolation of CD4+ T cells from thawed PBMCs was performed by magnetic negative selection. On this clone itself: No antigen is known for it.

Whole-study results and caveats: Sources of repertoire differences remain undefined, possibly disease activity or prior therapy. Researchers reported that CD4+ TCR diversity, though not CD8+, rose significantly by C4D1. Diversity similar to that of newly diagnosed patients was seen at baseline in complete responders.

Sequenced here: CD4+ T cells from blood, sampled before the fourth cycle of nivolumab. This receptor was identified in a human donor with classical Hodgkin lymphoma.

CDR3 loop: CASSLATRLNTEAFF. As DNA, the CDR3 is TGTGCCAGCAGCTTGGCCACGCGCTTGAACACTGAAGCTTTCTTT. The chain is built from TRBV5-4 and TRBJ1-1; D ambiguous. The CDR3 is made up of 15 amino acids. Trimming took off 0 bases at V and 0 bases at J, with 9 bases between the two ends. CDR1 and CDR2 (germline): SGHNT, YYREEE (reference sequence).